The next 32 T cell receptor beta chains were all read from a single sample in a study of low-dose radiotherapy and immunotherapy resistance in tumors. Time point in this sample: after trial treatment. Noted treatment: LDRT plus nivolumab, ipilimumab, low-dose cyclophosphamide and aspirin (RACIN trial). Alpha and beta chains were covered, as first-strand cDNA relied on TRAV- and TRBV-specific primers. PCR amplification of the TCRs was performed with Phusion for 20 PCR cycles, and it relied on a constant-region primer together with a V-primer adapter. TCRdb analysed the reads with MiXCR anew, one entry per CDR3 protein. The sample has 80,000 or so distinct CDR3 sequences, around a sixth seen once; the top ten hold less than 1.5%. The specimen comprised PBMCs, sampled after low-dose radiotherapy plus immunotherapy. These receptors originate from a male donor with prostate cancer.

This clonotype was counted a few times. The chain links TRBV5-1 to TRBJ2-4, with 8 bases aligning to TRBD1. Per germline, CDR1 SGHRS and CDR2 YFSETQ. V was pared by 4 bases and J by 0 bases, with 6 bases of the junction left unmatched. The CDR3 contains 16 residues. The chain's CDR3 is CASSPGQGIAKNIQYF. CDR3 DNA sequence: TGCGCCAGCAGCCCAGGACAGGGTATAGCCAAAAACATTCAGTACTTC.

This clonotype was recorded at least ten times. This sequence joins TRBV28 and TRBJ2-1; 9 bases map to TRBD2. The junction had 10 bases not matched to a gene; V was cut back by 5 bases and J by 5 bases. From germline, CDR1 is MDHEN and CDR2 SYDVKM. This CDR3 comprises 16 residues. Written as DNA, the CDR3 is TGTGCCAGCAGTCCGTATAGCGGGAGTCCCCACAATGAGCAGTTCTTC. It translates to CASSPYSGSPHNEQFF.

This clonotype was observed at least ten times. This chain links TRBV20-1 with TRBJ2-3; 7 nucleotides line up with TRBD2. Germline assignment: CDR1 DFQATT and CDR2 SNEGSKA (reference sequence). The CDR3 is 15 residues long. The V gene end was trimmed by 4 bases and the J gene end by 0 bases; junction bases not matched to a gene: 7. In nucleotides, the CDR3 is TGCAGTGCTACCACCCCGGGGGGAAGCACAGATACGCAGTATTTT. This sequence encodes CSATTPGGSTDTQYF.

This clonotype was recorded many times. The rearrangement links TRBV6-5 to TRBJ1-1; D possibly corresponds to TRBD1 (5 bases). The germline V and J ends were trimmed by 2 bases and 1 base, with 11 bases remaining between them. The CDR3 runs 15 residues. The germline V gene encodes CDR1 MNHEY and CDR2 SVGAGI. The CDR3 protein is CASSYGWTTNTEAFF. CDR3 DNA: TGTGCCAGCAGTTACGGGTGGACAACGAACACTGAAGCTTTCTTT.

Many counts were recorded for this clonotype. V usage is TRBV3-1 and J usage is TRBJ2-5; D not resolved. Germline CDR1 is LGHDT and CDR2 is YNNKEL (reference sequence). The CDR3 totals 14 residues. V gave up 1 base and J gave up 5 bases, with 11 bases separating them. The CDR3 reads CASSQGNVGETQYF. In DNA form, the CDR3 reads TGTGCCAGCAGCCAAGGAAACGTGGGTGAGACCCAGTACTTC.

Points on this clonotype: A much larger clone lies a single base off, so this may be a read error. CDR3 sequence reads: CASSIAAGASYELFF. As DNA, the CDR3 is TGTGCCAGTAGTATAGCAGCGGGAGCTTCATATGAGCTGTTCTTC. The chain employs TRBV19 and TRBJ2-1; 8 bases fit TRBD2. The CDR3 is 15 amino acids. Germline assignment: CDR1 LNHDA and CDR2 SQIVND (reference sequence).

The rearrangement uses TRBV13 and TRBJ2-1; TRBD1 might be the D (6 bases). CDR3 length: 16 amino acids. Trimming shortened V by 7 bases and J by 1 base, and 17 bases separated the two germline ends. Looked up from germline, CDR1 is PRHDT and CDR2 is FYEKMQ (reference sequence). CDR3 protein: CASTPSAQGSYNEQFF. CDR3 sequence (DNA): TGTGCCAGCACCCCGTCGGCGCAGGGGTCCTACAATGAGCAGTTCTTC. The full variable domain, with the rest looked up from reference TRBV13 and TRBJ2-1, is AAGVIQSPRHLIKEKRETATLKCYPIPRHDTVYWYQQGPGQDPQFLISFYEKMQSDKGSIPDRFSAQQFSDYHSELNMSSLELGDSALYFCASTPSAQGSYNEQFFGPGTRLTVL.

A note on this clonotype: This sequence is one base from a far larger clone and is likely a read error. The J gene is TRBJ2-1, the V gene TRBV2, with 9 bases lining up with TRBD2. The V segment lost 6 bases and the J segment 5 bases; nucleotides outside the gene matches: 2. The CDR3 extends over 13 amino acids. Per the germline V gene, CDR1 is SNHLY and CDR2 is FYNNEI. The chain's CDR3 is CASSRLADNEQFF. The CDR3 nucleotides are TGTGCCAGCAGCCGACTAGCGGACAATGAGCAGTTCTTC. Complete variable domain (other parts from reference TRBV2 and TRBJ2-1): EPEVTQTPSHQVTQMGQEVILRCVPISNHLYFYWYRQILGQKVEFLVSFYNNEISEKSEIFDDQFSVERPDGSNFTLKIRSTKLEDSAMYFCASSRLADNEQFFGPGTRLTVL.

This clonotype was observed at least ten times. V and J are TRBV12-3 or TRBV12-4 and TRBJ2-3, with 8 bases identical to TRBD2. This CDR3 is built from 16 residues. Germline trimming cut 4 bases from V and 6 bases from J; bases unmatched to any gene: 12. CDR3: CASSWSAGGRPDTQYF. The CDR3 DNA is TGTGCCAGCAGTTGGAGCGCGGGAGGCCGACCCGATACGCAGTATTTT.

The V and J genes are TRBV7-2 and TRBJ2-2; 7 positions match TRBD2. The CDR3 is made up of 16 amino acids. Germline V gene data show CDR1 as SGHTA and CDR2 as FQGNSA. Trimming at V came to 1 base and at J to 5 bases, leaving 7 bases not matched to a gene. The CDR3 bases are TGTGCCAGCAGCTTAGTCGCGGGAGCTGGGACCGGGGAGCTGTTTTTT. Its translation is CASSLVAGAGTGELFF.

This clonotype showed up many times. The V gene is TRBV7-9, the J gene TRBJ1-4; D might be TRBD1 (5 bases). The CDR3 is made up of 15 amino acids. V was shortened by 1 base and J by 4 bases, with 10 bases between the two germline ends. Germline values: CDR1 SEHNR, CDR2 FQNEAQ (reference sequence). CDR3 loop: CASSLEGSFNEKLFF. CDR3 in DNA: TGTGCCAGCAGCTTAGAGGGGTCCTTTAATGAAAAACTGTTTTTT. Supplemented by reference TRBV7-9 and TRBJ1-4, the full variable domain reads DTGVSQNPRHKITKRGQNVTFRCDPISEHNRLYWYRQTLGQGPEFLTYFQNEAQLEKSRLLSDRFSAERPKGSFSTLEIQRTEQGDSAMYLCASSLEGSFNEKLFFGSGTQLSVL.

This clonotype was seen ten or more times. The junction departs from the called germline gene at one end, perhaps through a read error. The chain carries TRBV5-3 and TRBJ2-3, with D perhaps matching TRBD2 (5 bases). TRBV5-3 is placed among ORFs of uncertain function. CDR3 length: 15 residues. CDR3 region: CASSLNGEHRDTQYF. Written as DNA, the CDR3 is TGTGCCAGCAGCTTGAACGGGGAGCATAGAGATACGCAGTATTTT.

This clonotype was counted at least ten times. The V call is TRBV20-1, the J call TRBJ1-1; TRBD1 matches at 7 bases. The J segment lost 3 bases and the V segment lost 5 bases, leaving 21 bases of the junction unmatched. The CDR3 contains 18 residues. Per germline, CDR1 DFQATT and CDR2 SNEGSKA (reference sequence). The CDR3 loop reads CSAPQGGRRQLTYTEAFF. CDR3 bases: TGCAGTGCTCCCCAGGGGGGAAGACGTCAATTAACCTACACTGAAGCTTTCTTT.

This clonotype was observed at least ten times. J is TRBJ1-2 and V is TRBV6-5; 7 bases line up with TRBD1. The CDR3 loop spans 15 amino acids. The V gene end was trimmed by 7 bases and the J gene end by 0 bases; junction bases not matched to a gene: 8. Per germline, CDR1 MNHEY and CDR2 SVGAGI. CDR3 protein: CASKTGTPPNYGYTF. CDR3 sequence (DNA): TGTGCCAGCAAGACAGGGACACCTCCTAACTATGGCTACACCTTC.

This clonotype was seen a few times. It differs at one base from a far larger clone, so likely a read error. The genes are TRBV28 and TRBJ2-1, with D uncertain. Germline V gene sequence: CDR1 MDHEN, CDR2 SYDVKM. The CDR3 is 11 residues long. V shed 7 bases and J shed 10 bases, with 11 bases lying between them. Here the CDR3 reads CASTTTYEQFF. CDR3 in DNA: TGTGCCAGCACCACGACCTACGAGCAGTTCTTC.

This clonotype was seen at least ten times. V gene TRBV5-6 combines with J gene TRBJ2-6; 7 bases match TRBD2. V gave up 9 bases and J gave up 3 bases; unmatched junction bases: 15. CDR3 length equals 17 residues. Germline assignment: CDR1 SGHDT and CDR2 YYEEEE. For the CDR3, the DNA is TGTGCCACCGGGGGGACGGGGACCAGAAGTGGGGCCAACGTCCTGACTTTC. Translated: CATGGTGTRSGANVLTF.

Details on this clonotype: This probably arose from a read error, given a far larger clone one base away. The chain recombines TRBV27 with TRBJ2-1; 9 positions agree with TRBD1. Germline-derived CDR1 and CDR2 are MNHEY and SMNVEV (reference sequence). The CDR3 has 14 amino acids. The CDR3 reads CATVPGQGNNKQFF. In nucleotides, the CDR3 is TGTGCCACCGTTCCGGGACAGGGAAACAATAAGCAGTTCTTC.

In this sample, this clonotype turned up many times. The rearrangement joins TRBV12-3 or TRBV12-4 to TRBJ1-1; perhaps TRBD1 as D (5 bases). The V and J ends lost 6 bases and 0 bases respectively, with 14 bases between them. The CDR3 has 15 residues. CDR3 in DNA: TGTGCCAGCAGAATGGGGCTGACTATGAACACTGAAGCTTTCTTT. Protein: CASRMGLTMNTEAFF.

At least ten counts were recorded for this clonotype. V and J are TRBV4-3 and TRBJ2-7; D gene ambiguous. V was clipped by 0 bases and J by 6 bases, with 9 bases between them. Germline assignment: CDR1 LGHNA and CDR2 YSLEER. The CDR3 sequence is 13 residues long. The CDR3 DNA reads TGCGCCAGCAGCCAAGAGGGCCTCGGCGAGCAGTACTTC. Translation gives CASSQEGLGEQYF.

The table lists this clonotype with many counts. The V gene is TRBV7-6, the J gene TRBJ1-1; tentative D call: TRBD1 (5 bases). Trimming removed 0 bases from V and 12 bases from J, with 11 bases in between. Per germline, CDR1 SGHVS and CDR2 FNYEAQ. There are 12 residues in the CDR3. In DNA, the CDR3 is TGTGCCAGCAGCTTAGCGTCCTTGGGGCCTTTCTTT. Residues: CASSLASLGPFF.

This clonotype was recorded many times. This chain joins TRBV7-2 and TRBJ2-3, with D unresolved. Trimming removed 5 bases at V and 10 bases at J, with 22 bases between. CDR1 and CDR2 (germline): SGHTA, FQGNSA. The CDR3 is 15 residues long. The CDR3 region is CASSDHIATSRPQYF. The CDR3 bases are TGTGCCAGCAGCGACCACATAGCTACTTCCCGCCCGCAGTATTTT.

This clonotype showed up many times. V and J are TRBV25-1 and TRBJ2-5; D ambiguous. Germline V CDR1 and CDR2: MGHDK, SYGVNS. The CDR3 has 14 residues. Trimming removed 0 bases at V and 6 bases at J, with 11 bases between. CDR3 sequence reads: CASSEYIPPQTQYF. The CDR3 DNA sequence: TGTGCCAGCAGTGAATACATCCCGCCCCAGACCCAGTACTTC. Full variable domain (missing parts from reference TRBV25-1 and TRBJ2-5): EADIYQTPRYLVIGTGKKITLECSQTMGHDKMYWYQQDPGMELHLIHYSYGVNSTEKGDLSSESTVSRIRTEHFPLTLESARPSHTSQYLCASSEYIPPQTQYFGPGTRLLVL.

Ten or more counts support this clonotype. The J gene is TRBJ1-1, the V gene TRBV4-1; tentatively, D is TRBD1 (6 bases). V lost 1 base and J lost 7, with 16 bases in between. This CDR3 spans 15 amino acids. The germline CDR1 and CDR2 sequences are MGHRA and YSYEKL. As DNA, the CDR3 is TGCGCCAGCAGCCAAGGGGCTAGGGGGGGTTATGAAGCTTTCTTT. This gives the protein CASSQGARGGYEAFF.

The sample holds many counts of this clonotype. J is TRBJ2-7 and V is TRBV27; 12 bases map to TRBD1. The junction had 6 bases not matched to a gene; V was cut back by 0 bases and J by 6 bases. Germline V gene lookup returns CDR1 MNHEY and CDR2 SMNVEV (reference sequence). This CDR3 is 16 amino acids long. The CDR3 spells CASSLSGTGGLSEQYF. CDR3 sequence (DNA): TGTGCCAGCAGTTTATCCGGGACAGGGGGCTTGAGCGAGCAGTACTTC.

This clonotype was picked up many times. The chain links TRBV6-2 or TRBV6-3 to TRBJ2-2, with 11 positions matching TRBD1. The trim removed 5 bases at V and 4 bases at J, leaving 12 bases unmatched. CDR1 and CDR2 (germline): MNHEY, SVGEGT. This CDR3 region has 18 residues. This chain's CDR3 is CASSVSLRTGGLTGELFF. The DNA for the CDR3 is TGTGCCAGCAGTGTTTCCCTCCGGACAGGGGGCCTCACCGGGGAGCTGTTTTTT.

This clonotype has ten or more counts. The V gene is TRBV20-1, the J gene TRBJ2-2; D is possibly TRBD1 (5 bases). The ends were cut back, 3 bases at V and 2 bases at J, with 10 bases in the middle. The length of the CDR3 is 14 residues. Germline V CDR1 and CDR2: DFQATT, SNEGSKA (reference sequence). This CDR3 reads CSASRTGNTGELFF. The DNA of the CDR3 is TGCAGTGCTAGCCGCACAGGAAACACCGGGGAGCTGTTTTTT.

The table lists this clonotype with many counts. The V and J genes are TRBV5-1 and TRBJ1-1; no clear D. This CDR3 has 13 residues. V was trimmed by 1 base and J by 6 bases, leaving 10 bases between them. The germline V gene has CDR1 SGHRS and CDR2 YFSETQ. The CDR3 region is CASSLQLGSEAFF. CDR3 bases: TGCGCCAGCAGCTTGCAGCTGGGGTCTGAAGCTTTCTTT. Combining the CDR3 with reference TRBV5-1 and TRBJ1-1 gives the whole variable domain KAGVTQTPRYLIKTRGQQVTLSCSPISGHRSVSWYQQTPGQGLQFLFEYFSETQRNKGNFPGRFSGRQFSNSRSEMNVSTLELGDSALYLCASSLQLGSEAFFGQGTRLTVV.

This clonotype appeared many times. The genes are TRBV9 and TRBJ2-7; TRBD1 might be the D (7 bases). Per the germline V gene, CDR1 is SGDLS and CDR2 is YYNGEE. V gave up 4 bases and J gave up 4 bases, with 30 bases separating them. The CDR3 contains 19 residues. The CDR3 spells CASSPGSAGGPSGRYEQYF. The CDR3 region has the DNA TGTGCCAGCAGCCCCGGATCGGCAGGGGGGCCGTCTGGAAGGTACGAGCAGTACTTC.

This clonotype has at least ten counts. The chain carries TRBV19 and TRBJ2-1, with TRBD2 matching 12 bases. Unmatched junction bases numbered 17, after V lost 4 bases and J lost 7 bases. CDR3 length equals 19 residues. Germline CDR1 reads LNHDA; CDR2 reads SQIVND (reference sequence). The CDR3 DNA sequence: TGTGCCAGTAGTACTTCTAACAGGGGCGCTAGCGGGAGGGAAAATGAGCAGTTCTTC. It translates to CASSTSNRGASGRENEQFF.

This clonotype was recorded many times. The chain links TRBV5-1 to TRBJ2-7; D is undetermined. Per the germline V gene, CDR1 is SGHRS and CDR2 is YFSETQ. The CDR3 covers 13 residues. Between the trimmed V and J ends, which lost 0 bases and 1 base, there was a span of 5 bases. The CDR3 DNA follows: TGCGCCAGCAGCTTGGCCGTTTCCTACGAGCAGTACTTC. Its translation is CASSLAVSYEQYF.

This clonotype was observed at least ten times. V gene TRBV19 combines with J gene TRBJ2-6; D could derive from TRBD1 or TRBD2 (6 bases each). CDR3 length: 18 residues. Germline CDR1 and CDR2: LNHDA and SQIVND (reference sequence). V was trimmed by 5 bases and J by 0 bases, leaving 17 bases between them. CDR3 DNA: TGTGCCAGTAGTCTCTGGGGGGCAGGGAGCTCTGGGGCCAACGTCCTGACTTTC. It codes for CASSLWGAGSSGANVLTF. Full variable domain (remainder filled in from reference TRBV19 and TRBJ2-6): DGGITQSPKYLFRKEGQNVTLSCEQNLNHDAMYWYRQDPGQGLRLIYYSQIVNDFQKGDIAEGYSVSREKKESFPLTVTSAQKNPTAFYLCASSLWGAGSSGANVLTFGAGSRLTVL.

This clonotype has at least ten counts. The rearrangement links TRBV20-1 to TRBJ2-5; 7 nucleotides align to TRBD1. This CDR3 comprises 15 residues. Trimming at V came to 5 bases and at J to 5 bases, leaving 14 bases not matched to a gene. Germline CDR1 and CDR2: DFQATT and SNEGSKA (reference sequence). The CDR3 spells CSASDRVGVRETQYF. The CDR3 DNA sequence: TGCAGTGCTTCCGACAGGGTCGGAGTAAGGGAGACCCAGTACTTC.